Sequencing of this TCR beta chain was carried out in a study of post-analysis software for immune sequencing data. This clonotype was observed a handful of times. Unique-molecular-identifier-tagged TCR beta cDNA libraries were used. Using its own MiXCR run on the PCR reads, TCRdb lists one record per CDR3 protein. The sample contains a few hundred thousand distinct CDR3 sequences, less than 40% of which appear only once. Sequencing used blood. This receptor was identified in a girl aged 2 to 17 with multiple sclerosis.

The CDR3 is CASSTVGDTEAFF. Written as DNA, the CDR3 is TGTGCCAGCTCGACAGTCGGGGACACTGAAGCTTTCTTT. V usage is TRBV12-3 or TRBV12-4 and J usage is TRBJ1-1, with D possibly being TRBD1 (5 bases). There are 13 residues in the CDR3. V lost 8 bases, J lost 3 bases, and 13 bases lay in between.